This T cell receptor (beta chain) was retrieved from a study of CD4 T cells in relation to SARS-CoV-2 and coronaviruses. As for this clone: No antigen is known for it.

In germline, CDR1 is SGHRS, CDR2 YFSETQ. Trimming removed 7 bases from V and 0 bases from J, with 19 bases in between. The CDR3 is made up of 16 amino acids. CD4+ T cells from unexposed donors were obtained before the COVID-19 pandemic (2011-2018). Isolation of CD4+ T cells took place after approximately 11 days in culture. The assay was immunoSEQ multiplex PCR, and TCRdb's table has in-frame clones only and misses some. The sample has around 24,000 clones, 60% to 85% seen once; the top ten hold about a fifth. The rearrangement uses TRBV5-1 and TRBJ2-5, with D possibly being TRBD1 (6 bases). Sequenced input: CD4+ T cells from PBMCs, cultured in vitro. The TCR comes from a human donor in good health. The CDR3, as DNA: TGCGCCAGCCGAGGGGGAGCCCACGTGTACCAAGAGACCCAGTACTTC. Translated, it gives CASRGGAHVYQETQYF.